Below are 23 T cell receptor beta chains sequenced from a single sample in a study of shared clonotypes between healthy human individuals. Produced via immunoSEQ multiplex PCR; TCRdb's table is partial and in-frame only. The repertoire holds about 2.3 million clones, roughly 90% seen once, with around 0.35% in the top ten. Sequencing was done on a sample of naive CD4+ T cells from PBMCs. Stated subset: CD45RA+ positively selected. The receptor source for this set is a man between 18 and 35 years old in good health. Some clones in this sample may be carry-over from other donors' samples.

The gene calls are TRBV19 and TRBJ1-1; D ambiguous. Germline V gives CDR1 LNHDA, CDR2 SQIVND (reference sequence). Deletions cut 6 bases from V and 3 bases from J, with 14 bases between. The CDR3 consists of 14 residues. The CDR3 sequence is CASSPGRFDTEAFF. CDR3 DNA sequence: TGTGCCAGTAGCCCCGGGCGGTTTGACACTGAAGCTTTCTTT.

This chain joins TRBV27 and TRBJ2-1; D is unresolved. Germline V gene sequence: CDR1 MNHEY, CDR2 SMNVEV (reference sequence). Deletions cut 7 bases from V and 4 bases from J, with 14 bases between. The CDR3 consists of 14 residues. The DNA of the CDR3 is TGTGCCAGCACCCCCGGGCACCTATACAATGAGCAGTTCTTC. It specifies CASTPGHLYNEQFF.

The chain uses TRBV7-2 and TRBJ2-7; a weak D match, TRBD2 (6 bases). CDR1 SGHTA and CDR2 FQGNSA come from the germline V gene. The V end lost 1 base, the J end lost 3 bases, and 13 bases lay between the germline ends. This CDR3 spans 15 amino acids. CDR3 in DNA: TGTGCCAGCAGCTTAGGAGGCCTAGCGAACTACGAGCAGTACTTC. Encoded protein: CASSLGGLANYEQYF.

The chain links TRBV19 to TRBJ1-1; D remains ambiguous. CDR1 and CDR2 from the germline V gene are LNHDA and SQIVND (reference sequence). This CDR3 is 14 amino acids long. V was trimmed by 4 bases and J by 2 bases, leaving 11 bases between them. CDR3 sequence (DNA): TGTGCCAGTAGTACCCGACCCGTAAACACTGAAGCTTTCTTT. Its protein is CASSTRPVNTEAFF.

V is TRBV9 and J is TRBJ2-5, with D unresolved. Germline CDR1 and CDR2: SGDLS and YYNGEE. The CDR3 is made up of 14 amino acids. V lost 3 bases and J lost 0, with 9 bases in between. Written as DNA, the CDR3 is TGTGCCAGCAGCGCCTCAGTAAACCAAGAGACCCAGTACTTC. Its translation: CASSASVNQETQYF.

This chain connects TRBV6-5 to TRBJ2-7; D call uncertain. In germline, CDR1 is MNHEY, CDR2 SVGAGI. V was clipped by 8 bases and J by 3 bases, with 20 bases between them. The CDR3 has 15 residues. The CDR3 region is CASGARATGSYEQYF. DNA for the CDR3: TGTGCCAGCGGTGCTAGGGCCACGGGTAGCTACGAGCAGTACTTC.

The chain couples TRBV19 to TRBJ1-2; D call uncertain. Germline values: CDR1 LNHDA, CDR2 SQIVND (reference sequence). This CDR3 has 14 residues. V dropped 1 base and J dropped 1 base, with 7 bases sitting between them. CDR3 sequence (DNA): TGTGCCAGTAGTATAGGACTGAATAACTATGGCTACACCTTC. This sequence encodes CASSIGLNNYGYTF.

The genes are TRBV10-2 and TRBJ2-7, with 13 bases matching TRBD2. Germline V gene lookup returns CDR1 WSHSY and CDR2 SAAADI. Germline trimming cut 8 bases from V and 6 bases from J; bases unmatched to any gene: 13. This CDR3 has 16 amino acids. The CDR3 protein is CASGGLAGLQSTEQYF. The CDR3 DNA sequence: TGCGCCAGCGGGGGACTAGCGGGATTACAATCCACCGAGCAGTACTTC.

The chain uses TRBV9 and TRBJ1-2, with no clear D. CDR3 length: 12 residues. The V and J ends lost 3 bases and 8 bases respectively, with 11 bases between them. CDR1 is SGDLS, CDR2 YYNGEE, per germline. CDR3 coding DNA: TGTGCCAGCAGCGGCCCAGGAAGCGGCTACACCTTC. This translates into CASSGPGSGYTF.

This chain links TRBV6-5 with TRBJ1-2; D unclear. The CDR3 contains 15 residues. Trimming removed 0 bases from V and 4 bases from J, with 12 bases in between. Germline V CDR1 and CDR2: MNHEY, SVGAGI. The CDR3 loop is CASSYSRVGGYGYTF. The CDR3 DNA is TGTGCCAGCAGTTACTCTCGGGTTGGCGGCTATGGCTACACCTTC.

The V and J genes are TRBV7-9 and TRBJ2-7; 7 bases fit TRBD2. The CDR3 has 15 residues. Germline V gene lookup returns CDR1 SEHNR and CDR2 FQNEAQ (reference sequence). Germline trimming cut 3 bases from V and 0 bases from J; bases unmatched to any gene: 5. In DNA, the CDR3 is TGTGCCAGCAGCTTGGGAGGGCCTCGCTCCTACGAGCAGTACTTC. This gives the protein CASSLGGPRSYEQYF.

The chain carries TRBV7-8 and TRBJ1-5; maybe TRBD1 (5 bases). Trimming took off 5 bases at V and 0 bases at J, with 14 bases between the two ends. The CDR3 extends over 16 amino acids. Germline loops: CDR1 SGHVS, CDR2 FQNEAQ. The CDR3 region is CASSAWGTDSNQPQHF. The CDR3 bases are TGTGCCAGCAGCGCATGGGGGACCGATAGCAATCAGCCCCAGCATTTT.

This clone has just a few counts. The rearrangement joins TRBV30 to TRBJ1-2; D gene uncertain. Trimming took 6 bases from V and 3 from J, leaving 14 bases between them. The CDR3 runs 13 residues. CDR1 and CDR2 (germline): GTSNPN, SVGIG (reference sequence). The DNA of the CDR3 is TGTGCCTGCCCGCGACGGGTGGACTATGGCTACACCTTC. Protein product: CACPRRVDYGYTF.

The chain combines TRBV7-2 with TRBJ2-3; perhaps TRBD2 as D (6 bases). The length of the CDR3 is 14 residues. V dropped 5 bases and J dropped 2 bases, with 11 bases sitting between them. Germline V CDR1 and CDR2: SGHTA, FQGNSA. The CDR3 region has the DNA TGTGCCAGCAGCCGGGGACTCATCACAGATACGCAGTATTTT. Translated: CASSRGLITDTQYF.

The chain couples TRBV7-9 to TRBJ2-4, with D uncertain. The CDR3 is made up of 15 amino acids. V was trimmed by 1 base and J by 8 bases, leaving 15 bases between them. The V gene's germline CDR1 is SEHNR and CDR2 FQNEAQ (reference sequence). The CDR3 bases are TGTGCCAGCAGCTTAGAGGCAGGCCGGTCGGACATTCAGTACTTC. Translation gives CASSLEAGRSDIQYF.

The CDR3 sequence: CASSLDAGHGYGYTF. CDR3 DNA: TGCGCCAGCAGCTTGGATGCGGGGCATGGCTATGGCTACACCTTC. This chain links TRBV5-1 with TRBJ1-2, with a weak D call TRBD1 (5 bases). Germline CDR1 reads SGHRS; CDR2 reads YFSETQ. This CDR3 spans 15 amino acids. The V end lost 0 bases, the J end lost 4 bases, and 13 bases lay between the germline ends.

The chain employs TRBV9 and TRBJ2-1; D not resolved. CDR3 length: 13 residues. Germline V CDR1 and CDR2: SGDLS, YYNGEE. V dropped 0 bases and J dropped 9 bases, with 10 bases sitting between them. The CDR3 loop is CASSVAPKAEQFF. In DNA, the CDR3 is TGTGCCAGCAGCGTAGCGCCGAAGGCTGAGCAGTTCTTC. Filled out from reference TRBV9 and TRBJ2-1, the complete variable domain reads DSGVTQTPKHLITATGQRVTLRCSPRSGDLSVYWYQQSLDQGLQFLIQYYNGEERAKGNILERFSAQQFPDLHSELNLSSLELGDSALYFCASSVAPKAEQFFGPGTRLTVL.

CDR3 sequence: CAINRIAGGTEAFF. In nucleotides, the CDR3 is TGTGCCATCAATAGAATAGCGGGCGGGACTGAAGCTTTCTTT. This rearrangement joins TRBV10-3 to TRBJ1-1; D ambiguous. Germline V gene data show CDR1 as ENHRY and CDR2 as SYGVKD. The CDR3 contains 14 residues. Deletions cut 7 bases from V and 5 bases from J, with 17 bases between.

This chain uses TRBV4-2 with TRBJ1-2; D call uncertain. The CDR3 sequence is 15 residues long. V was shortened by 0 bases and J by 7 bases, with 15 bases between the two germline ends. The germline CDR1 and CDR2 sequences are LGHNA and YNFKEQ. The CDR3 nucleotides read TGTGCCAGCAGCCAAGATGAGGATGGGCGGAGTGGCTACACCTTC. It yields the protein CASSQDEDGRSGYTF.

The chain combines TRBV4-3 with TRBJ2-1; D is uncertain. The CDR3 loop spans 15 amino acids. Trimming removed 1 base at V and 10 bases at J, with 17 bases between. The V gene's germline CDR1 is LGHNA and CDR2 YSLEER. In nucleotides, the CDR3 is TGCGCCAGCAGCCAAGTTGGGCCTAGACCAGGAGAGCAGTTCTTC. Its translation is CASSQVGPRPGEQFF.

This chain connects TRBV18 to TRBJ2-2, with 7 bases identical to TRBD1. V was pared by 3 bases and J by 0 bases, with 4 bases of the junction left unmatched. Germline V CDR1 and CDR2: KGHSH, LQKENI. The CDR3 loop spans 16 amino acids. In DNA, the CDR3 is TGTGCCAGCTCACCCCAGGGGGTCCCGAACACCGGGGAGCTGTTTTTT. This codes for CASSPQGVPNTGELFF.

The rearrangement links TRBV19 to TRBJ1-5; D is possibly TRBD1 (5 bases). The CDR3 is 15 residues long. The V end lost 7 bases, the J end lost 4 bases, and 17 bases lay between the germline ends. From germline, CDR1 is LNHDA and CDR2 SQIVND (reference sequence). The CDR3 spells CASNPSQGRNQPQHF. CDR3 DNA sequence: TGTGCCAGTAACCCATCCCAGGGTCGGAATCAGCCCCAGCATTTT. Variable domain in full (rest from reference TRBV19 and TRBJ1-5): DGGITQSPKYLFRKEGQNVTLSCEQNLNHDAMYWYRQDPGQGLRLIYYSQIVNDFQKGDIAEGYSVSREKKESFPLTVTSAQKNPTAFYLCASNPSQGRNQPQHFGDGTRLSIL.

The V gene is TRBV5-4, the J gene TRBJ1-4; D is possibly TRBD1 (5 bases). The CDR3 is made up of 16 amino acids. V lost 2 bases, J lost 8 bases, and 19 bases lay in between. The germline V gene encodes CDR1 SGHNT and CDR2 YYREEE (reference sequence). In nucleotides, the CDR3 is TGTGCCAGCAGCTTTAGCGTGTGGGGGGGGGAAGAAAAACTGTTTTTT. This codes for CASSFSVWGGEEKLFF.